This TCR beta chain emerged from a study of control samples from healthy donors and cancer patients. There are 13 residues in the CDR3. Germline CDR1 MNHEY, CDR2 SVGEGT. Trimming stripped 5 bases from V and 1 base from J, with 8 bases between. TCRdb keeps only in-frame clones here, not all; method: immunoSEQ multiplex PCR. The table has tens of thousands of clones, approximately 79% seen once. The sequencing sample was made of PBMCs. The receptor's source is a man aged 55 to 69 with head and neck cancer. The chain couples TRBV6-2 or TRBV6-3 to TRBJ2-5; no reliable D call. CDR3 residues: CASSRAPQETQYF. In nucleotides, the CDR3 is TGTGCCAGCAGTCGCGCCCCCCAAGAGACCCAGTACTTC.